A selection of T cell receptor beta chains follows, all from one sample in a study of blood T cell repertoires in COVID-19. The repertoire was sequenced with immunoSEQ multiplex PCR; TCRdb's copy has only in-frame clones and lacks some. The top ten clones hold approximately 10% of a sample with about 270,000 clones, roughly 85% of them seen once. Sequenced material: peripheral blood. The receptors were sampled from a woman in her seventies with acute or convalescent COVID-19. The CDR3 runs from the conserved cysteine through the conserved F or W. D genes are given only for firm matches. Where a row states a size, it is once, few, many or the class of an expanded clone; other rows omit it.

abundance | j_gene | v_gene | d_gene | len | CDR3nt | CDR3aa
. | TRBJ1-2 | TRBV18 | TRBD1 | 12 | TGTGCCAGCTCTGACAGGGGGCTGGGCTACACCTTC | CASSDRGLGYTF
. | TRBJ1-4 | TRBV28 | . | 13 | TGTGCCAGCACACAGGGAGGGAATGAAAAACTGTTTTTT | CASTQGGNEKLFF
. | TRBJ2-5 | TRBV13 | TRBD2 | 14 | TGTGCCAGCAGCTTTAGCGGGGCGAGACAGACCCAGTACTTC | CASSFSGARQTQYF
. | TRBJ1-2 | TRBV3-1/TRBV3-2 | TRBD1 | 15 | TGTGCCAGCAGCCAAGGGGGACAGGGCCTCGGTGGCTACACCTTC | CASSQGGQGLGGYTF
. | TRBJ1-2 | TRBV5-1 | . | 14 | TGCGCCAGCAGCTCGCCAGGGAGGGCTCGTGGCTACACCTTC | CASSSPGRARGYTF
. | TRBJ2-1 | TRBV7-3 | TRBD2 | 15 | TGTGCCAGCAGCTTAATGCTAGCGGGGTACAATGAGCAGTTCTTC | CASSLMLAGYNEQFF
. | TRBJ1-1 | TRBV4-1 | . | 16 | TGCGCCAGCAGCTACTCGACGGGGGGCGGCTACACTGAAGCTTTCTTT | CASSYSTGGGYTEAFF
. | TRBJ1-3 | TRBV6-5 | . | 15 | TGTGCCAGCAGTTATAAGGGGTCCTCTGGAAACACCATATATTTT | CASSYKGSSGNTIYF
. | TRBJ2-5 | TRBV4-1 | TRBD1 | 17 | TGCGCCAGCAGCCAAGAGTGGACAGGGCCCGCAACGGGGACCCAGTACTTC | CASSQEWTGPATGTQYF
. | TRBJ1-5 | TRBV10-3 | TRBD1 | 15 | TGTGCCATCAGCCGTAACAGGGGCCGAGATCAGCCCCAGCATTTT | CAISRNRGRDQPQHF
. | TRBJ2-1 | TRBV11-2 | . | 18 | TGTGCCAGCAGCTTAGCGTCGTGGAGCGGATCGCCCTACAATGAGCAGTTCTTC | CASSLASWSGSPYNEQFF
. | TRBJ2-7 | TRBV3-1/TRBV3-2 | TRBD1 | 14 | TGTGCCAGCAGCCGCCGGGACAGTTTCGGCGAGCAGTACTTC | CASSRRDSFGEQYF
. | TRBJ1-4 | TRBV5-6 | TRBD1 | 15 | TGTGCCAGCAGCTCGGACAGGGGGACTAATGAAAAACTGTTTTTT | CASSSDRGTNEKLFF
once | TRBJ2-1 | TRBV6-5 | TRBD2 | 15 | TGTGCCAGCAGAACCGGGACTAGCTCCTACAATGAGCAGTTCTTC | CASRTGTSSYNEQFF
. | TRBJ1-2 | TRBV2 | TRBD1 | 14 | TGTGCCAGCAGTTACGACAGGGGGCGGCGCGGCTACACCTTC | CASSYDRGRRGYTF
. | TRBJ2-3 | TRBV4-2 | . | 15 | TGTGCCAGCAGCCAAGATAGGAGAATCACAGATACGCAGTATTTT | CASSQDRRITDTQYF
. | TRBJ1-1 | TRBV30 | . | 13 | TGTGCCTGGAGCAAGGGGTGGGACACTGAAGCTTTCTTT | CAWSKGWDTEAFF
. | TRBJ2-4 | TRBV6-5 | TRBD1 | 13 | TGTGCCAGCAAGGGACAGGGGGCAAACATTCAGTACTTC | CASKGQGANIQYF
. | TRBJ2-7 | TRBV7-9 | TRBD1 | 14 | TGTGCCAGCACCAGACAGGGGAACTCCTACGAGCAGTACTTC | CASTRQGNSYEQYF
once | TRBJ2-3 | TRBV11-2 | . | 11 | TGTGCCAGCAGCTCCACGGGTACGCAGTATTTT | CASSSTGTQYF
. | TRBJ1-2 | TRBV27 | . | 13 | TGTGCCAGCAGACTCCGGGACACTCGCGTCTACACCTTC | CASRLRDTRVYTF
. | TRBJ2-3 | TRBV2 | TRBD2 | 18 | TGTGCCAGCAGTGAAGGCCCATACCCCGCGGGGGGGCGGGGTACGCAGTATTTT | CASSEGPYPAGGRGTQYF
. | TRBJ1-5 | TRBV11-2 | . | 13 | TGTGCCAGCAGCTTAGGGGGAGGGCAGCCCCAGCATTTT | CASSLGGGQPQHF
. | TRBJ2-7 | TRBV5-8 | TRBD1 | 13 | TGTGCCAGCAGCCTTACCGGGACAGGGGGAAAGTACTTC | CASSLTGTGGKYF
. | TRBJ2-3 | TRBV13 | TRBD2 | 13 | TGTGCCAGCAGCCGGCGGGGGTCAGATACGCAGTATTTT | CASSRRGSDTQYF
. | TRBJ2-5 | TRBV11-2 | TRBD2 | 16 | TGTGCCAGCAGCACACTCGCGGGGGGAAGACAAGAGACCCAGTACTTC | CASSTLAGGRQETQYF
. | TRBJ1-5 | TRBV19 | . | 16 | TGTGCCAGTAGTATAGGACACAACAGGGATAATCAGCCCCAGCATTTT | CASSIGHNRDNQPQHF
. | TRBJ1-1 | TRBV5-5 | TRBD1 | 18 | TGTGCCAGCAGCTTGCTTTTCCGAGACAGGGGTCCCCCCCAAGAAGCTTTCTTT | CASSLLFRDRGPPQEAFF
. | TRBJ2-3 | TRBV25-1 | . | 17 | TGTGCCAGCAGTGAATGGGTCGCGGGGGCCTACACAGATACGCAGTATTTT | CASSEWVAGAYTDTQYF
once | TRBJ2-3 | TRBV18 | . | 13 | TGTGCCAGCTCACCTTTAGTCGGAGATACGCAGTATTTT | CASSPLVGDTQYF
. | TRBJ2-7 | TRBV5-1 | TRBD2 | 15 | TGCGCCAGCAGCTTGTCTAGCGGGGGGGCGTACGAGCAGTACTTC | CASSLSSGGAYEQYF
. | TRBJ1-2 | TRBV12-5 | . | 13 | TGTGCTAGTGGTTACAGTGGCACAGATGGCTACACCTTC | CASGYSGTDGYTF
. | TRBJ1-1 | TRBV19 | . | 12 | TGTGCCAGTAGTATGGGCTCTTGGTATGCTTTCTTT | CASSMGSWYAFF
. | TRBJ2-3 | TRBV11-1 | TRBD1 | 15 | TGTGCCAGCAGCTTGGGACAGGACAACACAGATACGCAGTATTTT | CASSLGQDNTDTQYF
. | TRBJ1-1 | TRBV18 | . | 14 | TGTGCCAGCTCACCTACCAGGGGATTGTTAGAAGCTTTCTTT | CASSPTRGLLEAFF
once | TRBJ2-4 | TRBV19 | . | 15 | TGTGCCAGTATAGGCCTCCGCAGAGGCAAAAACATTCAGTACTTC | CASIGLRRGKNIQYF
. | TRBJ2-2 | TRBV5-6 | . | 16 | TGTGCCAGCAGCTCTGAGGAACAGGCGTACACCGGGGAGCTGTTTTTT | CASSSEEQAYTGELFF
. | TRBJ1-3 | TRBV5-1 | . | 14 | TGCGCCAGCAGCGACCAGGGTGGAGGAAACACCATATATTTT | CASSDQGGGNTIYF
. | TRBJ1-1 | TRBV19 | TRBD1 | 13 | TGTGCCAGTAAGAGGGACAGGTACACTGAAGCTTTCTTT | CASKRDRYTEAFF
. | TRBJ1-5 | TRBV2 | TRBD1 | 13 | TGTGCCAGCAGCGGACAGGGAGGACAGCCCCAGCATTTT | CASSGQGGQPQHF